This paragraph covers one T cell receptor (beta chain) sequence. The RNA input was roughly 0.45 to 1 ug, and it was reverse transcribed with random hexamers. Each CDR3 protein is one row after TCRdb ran MiXCR on the immunoSEQ multiplex PCR reads. In the table there are about 400,000 distinct CDR3 sequences, around 85% of which are singletons. This record belongs to a study of CD8 T cells in Susac syndrome. The sample consisted of CD8+ T cells from PBMCs. The sequence was obtained from a human donor with multiple sclerosis.

CDR3 nucleotide sequence: TGCGCCAGCAGCCAGCCCGGGACAGGCAATTCACCCCTCCACTTT. Translated: CASSQPGTGNSPLHF. This chain uses TRBV4-1 with TRBJ1-6; 8 bases fit TRBD1. The CDR3 runs to 15 residues. V shed 3 bases, J shed 7 bases, and the junction held 5 bases outside the gene matches. Germline V gene sequence: CDR1 MGHRA, CDR2 YSYEKL.